Below, 20 T cell receptor beta chains from the same sample are listed, as sequenced in a study of identical twins. TCRdb re-analysed the 5' RACE reads in MiXCR, keeping a single row per CDR3 protein. This sample carries roughly 490,000 distinct CDR3 sequences, roughly an eighth of them seen once, and the ten largest clones take approximately 0.98%. The same data also contributed to another study, on yellow fever vaccine responses in identical twins.

Specimen: CD4+ T cells sorted from blood. These receptors all come from a woman aged 18 to 35 in good health.

The V and J genes are TRBV29-1 and TRBJ2-7, with 7 bases fitting TRBD2. Trimming at V came to 6 bases and at J to 1 base, leaving 9 bases not matched to a gene. There are 14 residues in the CDR3. CDR1 SQVTM and CDR2 ANQGSEA come from the germline V gene. CDR3 coding DNA: TGCAGCGTAACGAAAGCGGGGCGATCCTACGAGCAGTACTTC. Amino acids: CSVTKAGRSYEQYF.

The rearrangement uses TRBV28 and TRBJ2-1; 10 positions agree with TRBD1. The V and J ends lost 5 bases and 4 bases, in that order; junction bases with no gene match: 5. The CDR3 extends over 15 amino acids. CDR1 is MDHEN, CDR2 SYDVKM, per germline. In DNA, the CDR3 is TGTGCCAGCAGTCCCTCGGGACAGGGGTACAATGAGCAGTTCTTC. Its protein is CASSPSGQGYNEQFF.

At least ten counts were recorded for this clonotype. The J gene is TRBJ2-7, the V gene TRBV9, with 9 bases lining up with TRBD1. There are 15 residues in the CDR3. Germline trimming cut 3 bases from V and 2 bases from J; bases unmatched to any gene: 6. Germline assignment: CDR1 SGDLS and CDR2 YYNGEE. Here the CDR3 DNA reads TGTGCCAGCAGCGAGGGACAGGGACGAGCCTACGAGCAGTACTTC. Its translation: CASSEGQGRAYEQYF.

The DNA of the CDR3 is TGCAGTGCTAGAGTTATGAGCGGGAGAGAGGGTGAGCAGTTCTTC. This translates into CSARVMSGREGEQFF. The genes are TRBV20-1 and TRBJ2-1; 8 bases fit TRBD2. Germline V lookup: CDR1 DFQATT, CDR2 SNEGSKA (reference sequence). The V and J ends lost 1 base and 9 bases, in that order; junction bases with no gene match: 11. The CDR3 totals 15 residues.

This clonotype has only a few counts. The chain carries TRBV6-1 and TRBJ2-1, with a weak D call TRBD2 (5 bases). V was trimmed by 7 bases and J by 6 bases, leaving 19 bases between them. The CDR3 loop spans 15 amino acids. CDR1 is MNHNS, CDR2 SASEGT, per germline. CDR3 coding DNA: TGTGCCAGCACCAAACTAGGGAGAGTAGGCAATGAGCAGTTCTTC. Protein sequence: CASTKLGRVGNEQFF.

The chain joins TRBV29-1 to TRBJ2-7, with 7 bases fitting TRBD2. The V segment lost 4 bases and the J segment 2 bases; nucleotides outside the gene matches: 5. The length of the CDR3 is 13 residues. Germline values: CDR1 SQVTM, CDR2 ANQGSEA. The DNA for the CDR3 is TGCAGCGTTGCTTTCGCGGGAGCCTACGAGCAGTACTTC. Protein sequence: CSVAFAGAYEQYF.

The V and J genes are TRBV11-2 and TRBJ2-1, with 8 bases that match TRBD2. The CDR3 is 15 amino acids. CDR1 is SGHAT, CDR2 FQNNGV, per germline. The V gene end was trimmed by 1 base and the J gene end by 7 bases; junction bases not matched to a gene: 6. The CDR3 sequence is CASSLVGLGSNEQFF. In nucleotides, the CDR3 is TGTGCCAGCAGCTTAGTGGGACTAGGTTCAAATGAGCAGTTCTTC.

This rearrangement joins TRBV3-1 to TRBJ1-2; D remains unclear. Germline V gene data show CDR1 as LGHDT and CDR2 as YNNKEL (reference sequence). This CDR3 contains 15 residues. V lost 1 base and J lost 2, with 11 bases in between. In DNA, the CDR3 is TGTGCCAGCAGCCAAGGCTGGCGGGAAAACTATGGCTACACCTTC. It yields the protein CASSQGWRENYGYTF.

This sequence joins TRBV2 and TRBJ2-5; 7 bases are a match to TRBD2. The CDR3 has 16 residues. Germline lookup yields CDR1 SNHLY and CDR2 FYNNEI. V shed 6 bases, J shed 5 bases, and the junction held 15 bases outside the gene matches. The CDR3 DNA follows: TGTGCCAGCAGGAGCATACACGGGGGGTGGTTGGAGACCCAGTACTTC. This encodes CASRSIHGGWLETQYF. Variable domain in full (rest from reference TRBV2 and TRBJ2-5): EPEVTQTPSHQVTQMGQEVILRCVPISNHLYFYWYRQILGQKVEFLVSFYNNEISEKSEIFDDQFSVERPDGSNFTLKIRSTKLEDSAMYFCASRSIHGGWLETQYFGPGTRLLVL.

This clonotype came up many times. V and J are TRBV12-3 or TRBV12-4 and TRBJ2-2, with D tentatively TRBD1 or TRBD2 (5 bases each). V gave up 3 bases and J gave up 3 bases, with 8 bases separating them. The CDR3 runs 14 residues. The CDR3 is CASSLGVHTGELFF. CDR3 in DNA: TGTGCCAGCAGTTTGGGGGTTCACACCGGGGAGCTGTTTTTT.

This clonotype was picked up a small number of times. The chain combines TRBV12-3 or TRBV12-4 with TRBJ2-1; perhaps TRBD1 as D (5 bases). Deletions cut 9 bases from V and 4 bases from J, with 13 bases between. This CDR3 region has 13 residues. The CDR3 region is CASTRVPYNEQFF. CDR3 DNA: TGTGCCAGTACCAGGGTTCCTTACAATGAGCAGTTCTTC.

The J gene is TRBJ2-3, the V gene TRBV10-3; D might be TRBD2 (8 bases). The CDR3 totals 17 residues. Germline CDR1 is ENHRY and CDR2 is SYGVKD. The V and J ends lost 10 bases and 0 bases respectively, with 23 bases between them. CDR3 nucleotides: TGTGCCACCGGGGGGGACAGCCTATCCCCCAGCACAGATACGCAGTATTTT. It translates to CATGGDSLSPSTDTQYF.

In this sample, this clonotype turned up a few times. This rearrangement joins TRBV10-3 to TRBJ2-7; TRBD2 matches at 10 bases. Trimming cost V 10 bases and J 4 bases; bases outside gene matches: 7. The CDR3 contains 13 residues. Looked up from germline, CDR1 is ENHRY and CDR2 is SYGVKD. CDR3 coding DNA: TGTGCCACCGGGAGTAGCGGGAGGTACGAGCAGTACTTC. Translation: CATGSSGRYEQYF.

The rearrangement joins TRBV7-6 to TRBJ2-2; D is possibly TRBD2 (5 bases). The length of the CDR3 is 12 residues. Germline assignment: CDR1 SGHVS and CDR2 FNYEAQ. V lost 5 bases to trimming and J lost 10 bases, with 11 bases between them. The DNA for the CDR3 is TGTGCCAGCAGCCGGACTTGGGAGGAGCTGTTTTTT. Encoded protein: CASSRTWEELFF.

This clonotype has more than one count but fewer than ten. The chain carries TRBV9 and TRBJ2-1; 7 bases agree with TRBD1. Germline assignment: CDR1 SGDLS and CDR2 YYNGEE. The CDR3 sequence is 14 residues long. V lost 5 bases, J lost 6 bases, and 8 bases stayed unmatched. DNA for the CDR3: TGTGCCAGCAGTAGACAGGGTCTGGTCAATGAGCAGTTCTTC. This encodes CASSRQGLVNEQFF.

This clonotype turned up a few times. The genes are TRBV5-1 and TRBJ2-1, with D unclear. The V gene lost 0 bases and the J gene lost 0 bases, with 10 bases spanning the gap. This CDR3 is 16 amino acids long. Germline V gene data show CDR1 as SGHRS and CDR2 as YFSETQ. DNA for the CDR3: TGCGCCAGCAGCTTGGAGGTGGTTAGCTCCTACAATGAGCAGTTCTTC. This sequence encodes CASSLEVVSSYNEQFF.

The rearrangement joins TRBV11-3 to TRBJ2-1, with 7 bases matching TRBD2. Germline V gives CDR1 SGHNT, CDR2 YENEEA. V lost 5 bases and J lost 5; bases outside the gene matches: 6. The CDR3 is 14 amino acids. The CDR3 region is CASSLSGVNNEQFF. CDR3 coding DNA: TGTGCCAGCAGCCTCAGCGGGGTGAACAATGAGCAGTTCTTC.

This sequence joins TRBV7-9 and TRBJ2-4, with D perhaps being TRBD1 or TRBD2 (5 bases each). Trimming removed 5 bases from V and 6 bases from J, with 17 bases in between. The germline V gene encodes CDR1 SEHNR and CDR2 FQNEAQ (reference sequence). The CDR3 has 15 residues. CDR3: CASSGHSGPGNIQYF. For the CDR3, the DNA is TGTGCCAGCAGCGGCCATTCGGGGCCGGGAAACATTCAGTACTTC.

This sequence joins TRBV28 and TRBJ2-7, with 12 bases matching TRBD1. V shed 6 bases and J 6 bases; nucleotides not matched to a gene: 6. The CDR3 covers 14 residues. Per germline, CDR1 MDHEN and CDR2 SYDVKM. This CDR3 is CASSHGTGGSEQYF. CDR3 nucleotides: TGTGCCAGCAGCCACGGGACAGGGGGCTCCGAGCAGTACTTC.

The V gene is TRBV7-6, the J gene TRBJ2-1, with 8 nucleotides matching TRBD2. Trimming removed 1 base from V and 1 base from J; junction bases left unmatched: 6. This CDR3 has 17 residues. In germline, CDR1 is SGHVS, CDR2 FNYEAQ. CDR3 region: CASSLVPSGGSYNEQFF. DNA of the CDR3: TGTGCCAGCAGCTTAGTTCCCAGCGGGGGATCCTACAATGAGCAGTTCTTC. Variable domain in full (rest from reference TRBV7-6 and TRBJ2-1): GAGVSQSPRYKVTKRGQDVALRCDPISGHVSLYWYRQALGQGPEFLTYFNYEAQQDKSGLPNDRFSAERPEGSISTLTIQRTEQRDSAMYRCASSLVPSGGSYNEQFFGPGTRLTVL.